The subject of this entry is one T cell receptor (beta chain). One junction end does not reproduce the germline sequence, and a read error may be involved. Individuals drawn from approximately 22 US areas were about 18 to 95 years old. Assignment of participants to cohorts was predicated upon participant-reported clinical history. This CDR3 is built from 12 residues. The germline gives CDR1 SNHLY, CDR2 FYNNEI. Only in-frame clones appear in the TCRdb table, and some are missing; sequencing was by immunoSEQ multiplex PCR. The data hold about 200,000 clones, with 83% observed a single time. The sample belongs to a study of blood T cell repertoires in COVID-19. In the study overall: The United States, Italy and Spain provided the acute and convalescent COVID-19 samples.

Specimen: PBMCs or T cells enriched from blood (not recorded which). The sequence was collected from a woman in her forties or fifties who had been exposed to COVID-19. The chain joins TRBV2 to TRBJ1-1, with D unresolved. CDR3 coding DNA: TGTGCCAGCTTAAACTGGGAGGGTGAAGCCTTCTTT. This translates into CASLNWEGEAFF.